The clone carrying this T cell receptor beta chain was detected ten times or more. The antigen remains undetermined. RNA transcripts were the source from which TCR beta CDR3 regions were amplified. An opening RT-PCR round employed HTBI primers and preceded a second-round multiplex PCR. Via MiXCR, TCRdb re-called the multiplex PCR reads, giving one row per CDR3 protein. The sample carries hundreds of thousands of distinct CDR3 sequences, roughly 21% recorded once. Exclusion applied to patients with other autoimmune diseases, uncontrolled infections, pregnancy or lactation. Diagnostic conclusions were grounded in clinical symptoms, serum thyroxine, TRAb, thyroid ultrasound and orbital computed tomography. V was trimmed by 2 bases and J by 8 bases, leaving 4 bases between them. The CDR3 has 12 amino acids. The germline CDR1 and CDR2 sequences are MGHDK and SYGVNS. The sample is drawn from a study of Graves' ophthalmopathy and Graves' hyperthyroidism. The study's findings and limits: Blood also held most thyroid clonotypes expanded above 0.001 frequency. Ophthalmopathy versus stable hyperthyroidism: 13-signature model gave around 86% sensitivity, 65% to 82% specificity.

Source material: peripheral blood. This clonotype was sampled from a woman aged 18-29 years with stable Graves' hyperthyroidism. The rearrangement uses TRBV25-1 and TRBJ1-6; D call uncertain. The CDR3 DNA reads TGTGCCAGCAGTGAAGTGGATTCACCCCTCCACTTT. Translated: CASSEVDSPLHF.